The entry below describes one T cell receptor beta chain. Its antigen is still unknown. The data belong to a study of cytotoxic CD8 clonotypes in ibrutinib-treated CLL. Study overall: After a median around 12 months on treatment (6 to 36), response samples were drawn.

Some clones are missing from TCRdb's copy, which holds only in-frame ones; the method was immunoSEQ multiplex PCR. The sample includes tens of thousands of clones, roughly three quarters of them seen just once. Study conclusions and caveats: Baseline levels of clonality went above those of age-matched healthy donors and moved with circulating CD8+ T-cell counts.

Germline V gene lookup returns CDR1 MNHNY and CDR2 SVGAGI (reference sequence). With 0 bases removed from V and 4 bases from J, the gap between germline ends came to 15 bases. CDR3 length: 16 residues. Material: PBMCs, obtained after 12 months of ibrutinib treatment. This rearrangement joins TRBV6-6 to TRBJ2-5; D not resolved. This clonotype originated in a human donor with chronic lymphocytic leukemia. CDR3 nucleotides: TGTGCCAGCAGTTACTCGGCATTGGTTTGGGGAGAGACCCAGTACTTC. It encodes CASSYSALVWGETQYF.